The sample holds many counts of the clone carrying this TCR beta chain. Its antigen remains unidentified. Since it is a stray read in a library aimed at alpha chains, this beta chain has a size that is not meaningful. Germline loops: CDR1 DFQATT, CDR2 SNEGSKA (reference sequence). The CDR3 has 15 amino acids. V was clipped by 4 bases and J by 0 bases; unmatched bases: 6. The data originate from a study of spatial heterogeneity in lung cancer. The wider study: Alpha-chain sequences were detected in numbers that were consistently lower than beta-chain sequences. Study-level points and caveats: The counts of expanded TCRs, ubiquitous and regional, tracked ubiquitous and regional nonsynonymous mutations, respectively. Counts that tracked tumor mutation counts were those of expanded intratumoral alpha and beta TCRs.

Time point of the sample: sample taken at primary tumor resection. Whole RNA, isolated from tumor, nontumor lung or frozen PBMC, was sequenced without prior sorting. TCRdb reanalysed the 5' RACE reads using MiXCR and keeps one entry per CDR3 protein. Of 5,900 or so distinct CDR3 sequences listed, around 8% are singletons. This receptor was identified in a female donor with early-stage non-small cell lung cancer. This specimen consisted of lung tumor tissue, obtained at surgery. This chain links TRBV20-1 with TRBJ1-5, with TRBD1 matching 7 bases. This CDR3 reads CSAMAGGSSNQPQHF. The CDR3 DNA sequence: TGCAGTGCTATGGCAGGGGGGAGTAGCAATCAGCCCCAGCATTTT.